Listed below are T cell receptor beta chains from one sample, sequenced in a study of blood T cell repertoires in COVID-19. Generated by immunoSEQ multiplex PCR, the TCRdb table keeps only in-frame clones and is missing some. The data show about 200,000 clones, with roughly 87% seen just once and about 2.2% held by the top ten. The source material was PBMCs or T cells enriched from blood (not recorded which). The source is a woman in her 30s who had recovered from COVID-19. Both conserved end residues are part of each CDR3. D genes are given only for firm matches. Expanded clones are given a class, and other clones once, few, many or no size at all.

d_call,clone_size,j_call,v_call,cdr3_aa,cdr3_nt
TRBD2,-,TRBJ2-3,TRBV2,CASSFFIAGSTDTQYF,TGTGCCAGCAGTTTTTTCATAGCGGGTAGCACAGATACGCAGTATTTT
TRBD2,-,TRBJ2-3,TRBV4-2,CASSQGVTSGFNQADTQYF,TGTGCCAGCAGCCAAGGGGTGACTAGCGGTTTTAACCAAGCGGATACGCAGTATTTT
TRBD1,-,TRBJ2-1,TRBV25-1,CASMGDRGRDEQFF,TGTGCCAGCATGGGGGACAGGGGTCGTGATGAGCAGTTCTTC
TRBD1,once,TRBJ2-3,TRBV2,CASTLLPGTGDPNTQYF,TGTGCCAGCACTCTCCTCCCCGGGACAGGGGACCCTAATACGCAGTATTTT
TRBD1,-,TRBJ1-4,TRBV6-4,CAHRDSREANEKLFF,TGTGCCCACCGGGACAGCCGCGAGGCTAATGAAAAACTGTTTTTT
TRBD1,-,TRBJ1-1,TRBV19,CASWDRGLGEAFF,TGTGCCAGTTGGGACAGGGGGCTCGGTGAAGCTTTCTTT
TRBD1,-,TRBJ2-5,TRBV18,CASSPRTGETQYF,TGTGCCAGCTCACCAAGGACAGGCGAGACCCAGTACTTC
TRBD1,-,TRBJ1-5,TRBV2,CATSKDRGKIQPQHF,TGTGCCACCTCTAAGGACAGGGGTAAAATTCAGCCCCAGCATTTT
-,-,TRBJ1-2,TRBV3-1/TRBV3-2,CASSPGHMGYTF,TGTGCCAGCAGTCCGGGACATATGGGCTACACCTTC
TRBD1,-,TRBJ2-7,TRBV18,CASSPSGQGREQYF,TGTGCCAGCTCACCCTCAGGACAGGGGCGCGAGCAGTACTTC
-,-,TRBJ1-2,TRBV6-5,CASSQRGGNGYTF,TGTGCCAGCAGCCAGCGCGGGGGCAACGGCTACACCTTC
TRBD1,-,TRBJ1-1,TRBV4-3,CASSQDGDRRNTEAFF,TGCGCCAGCAGCCAAGACGGGGACAGGAGGAACACTGAAGCTTTCTTT
-,-,TRBJ1-2,TRBV27,CASSSTLHRRSGYTF,TGTGCCAGCAGCTCTACCTTACACCGACGGAGTGGCTACACCTTC
-,-,TRBJ2-1,TRBV19,CASSNRENEQFF,TGTGCCAGTAGTAACAGGGAGAATGAGCAGTTCTTC
-,-,TRBJ2-5,TRBV18,CASSPPRHDESKETQYF,TGTGCCAGCTCACCTCCCAGGCATGACGAAAGCAAAGAGACCCAGTACTTC
TRBD1,-,TRBJ1-1,TRBV11-2,CASSPGTGLYNTEAFF,TGTGCCAGCAGCCCCGGGACAGGCTTATATAACACTGAAGCTTTCTTT
-,few,TRBJ2-7,TRBV6-2/TRBV6-3,CASSFGYEQYF,TGTGCCAGCAGCTTCGGCTACGAGCAGTACTTC
-,-,TRBJ1-4,TRBV30,CAWSVHDEKLFF,TGTGCCTGGAGTGTACACGATGAAAAACTGTTTTTT
-,-,TRBJ2-1,TRBV30,CAWSAHEQFF,TGTGCCTGGAGTGCTCATGAGCAGTTCTTC
TRBD1,-,TRBJ2-2,TRBV7-7,CASSLGTAKTGELFF,TGTGCCAGCAGCTTGGGGACAGCGAAGACCGGGGAGCTGTTTTTT
-,-,TRBJ2-7,TRBV9,CASSGRQSSYEQYF,TGTGCCAGCAGCGGACGACAGAGCTCCTACGAGCAGTACTTC
TRBD2,-,TRBJ2-3,TRBV27,CASSLVPSFGTSGSTQYF,TGTGCCAGCAGTTTAGTCCCATCCTTCGGGACTAGCGGAAGTACGCAGTATTTT
-,-,TRBJ1-2,TRBV5-6,CASSLEQGAYGYTF,TGTGCCAGCAGCTTGGAACAGGGCGCCTATGGCTACACCTTC
-,-,TRBJ1-3,TRBV4-3,CASQKTVSGNTIYF,TGCGCCAGCCAGAAGACAGTCTCTGGAAACACCATATATTTT
-,-,TRBJ2-2,TRBV4-3,CASSRRYRETTGELFF,TGCGCCAGCAGCCGTAGATACAGGGAAACCACCGGGGAGCTGTTTTTT
-,-,TRBJ1-6,TRBV6-5,CASSYEGGNSPLHF,TGTGCCAGCAGTTACGAGGGTGGTAATTCACCCCTCCACTTT
TRBD1,-,TRBJ2-2,TRBV7-3,CASSPNRGMTGELFF,TGTGCCAGCAGCCCCAACAGGGGAATGACCGGGGAGCTGTTTTTT
-,-,TRBJ2-2,TRBV7-2,CASSLGALGTGELFF,TGTGCCAGCAGCTTAGGAGCACTTGGCACCGGGGAGCTGTTTTTT
-,-,TRBJ1-1,TRBV19,CASSIKGVNTEAFF,TGTGCCAGTAGTATTAAGGGGGTCAACACTGAAGCTTTCTTT
TRBD2,-,TRBJ2-1,TRBV5-1,CASSMPSGRALAEQFF,TGCGCCAGCAGCATGCCTAGCGGGAGGGCCCTGGCGGAGCAGTTCTTC
TRBD2,-,TRBJ2-5,TRBV3-1/TRBV3-2,CASSQDRGGRAVGQETQYF,TGTGCCAGCAGCCAAGATCGGGGCGGGAGGGCCGTGGGCCAAGAGACCCAGTACTTC
-,-,TRBJ1-1,TRBV3-1/TRBV3-2,CASSQESRANTEAFF,TGTGCCAGCAGCCAAGAATCCAGGGCGAACACTGAAGCTTTCTTT
TRBD2,-,TRBJ2-1,TRBV7-2,CASSLERTSSEQFF,TGTGCCAGCAGCTTAGAGAGGACTAGCAGTGAGCAGTTCTTC